These 18 T cell receptor beta chains were sequenced from one sample in a study of long-term antiretroviral therapy in people with HIV. immunoSEQ v3.0 was run at survey level. Profiled with immunoSEQ multiplex PCR; TCRdb holds only in-frame clones, not every one. The sample includes tens of thousands of clones, 65% to 90% of them seen just once. Specimen: unsorted PBMCs, collected 1.2 years after starting antiretroviral therapy. The source is a man aged 45-60 years with HIV.

V is TRBV5-4 and J is TRBJ2-7; D possibly corresponds to TRBD1 (6 bases). The CDR3 spans 15 residues. Germline CDR1 reads SGHNT; CDR2 reads YYREEE (reference sequence). The V end was cut by 4 bases, the J end by 7 bases, with 21 bases between. The CDR3 DNA is TGTGCCAGCAGCCGACAGATGAGAGGTGACAGGGAGCAGTACTTC. Encoded protein: CASSRQMRGDREQYF.

V and J are TRBV13 and TRBJ2-7, with D perhaps matching TRBD1 (6 bases). This CDR3 comprises 14 residues. Germline V gives CDR1 PRHDT, CDR2 FYEKMQ (reference sequence). V dropped 5 bases and J dropped 3 bases, with 14 bases sitting between them. The CDR3 nucleotides are TGTGCCAGCAGCCCCAGGGGCCGAGACTACGAGCAGTACTTC. It codes for CASSPRGRDYEQYF.

The rearrangement joins TRBV10-3 to TRBJ1-2; D possibly corresponds to TRBD1 (6 bases). The CDR3 sequence is 13 residues long. Trimming cost V 6 bases and J 5 bases, with 13 bases left between them. Germline V gives CDR1 ENHRY, CDR2 SYGVKD. CDR3 nucleotide sequence: TGTGCCATCAGGCAGGGGCTCTCTTATGGCTACACCTTC. It encodes CAIRQGLSYGYTF.

The V gene is TRBV4-1, the J gene TRBJ2-5; TRBD1 might be the D (5 bases). The J call could be wrong; TRBJ2-7 is a better fit for the DNA end. Per germline, CDR1 MGHRA and CDR2 YSYEKL. The CDR3 consists of 13 residues. The CDR3 bases are TGCGCCAGCAGCCCCTGGCCCAGGGACGAGCAGTACTTC. Protein: CASSPWPRDEQYF.

This chain links TRBV23-1 with TRBJ1-1; D gene uncertain. TRBV23-1 is treated as an ORF (open reading frame) with a function not yet certain. V was shortened by 4 bases and J by 1 base, with 10 bases between the two germline ends. The length of the CDR3 is 14 residues. CDR3 sequence: CASSPGWKNTEAFF. CDR3 DNA: TGCGCCAGCAGTCCCGGGTGGAAGAACACTGAAGCTTTCTTT.

This chain links TRBV18 with TRBJ1-1; D is undetermined. The CDR3 extends over 14 amino acids. Germline CDR1 KGHSH, CDR2 LQKENI. Trimming shortened V by 3 bases and J by 0 bases, and 8 bases separated the two germline ends. In nucleotides, the CDR3 is TGTGCCAGCTCACCGGTCTCCATGAACACTGAAGCTTTCTTT. Amino acid sequence: CASSPVSMNTEAFF.

CDR3 residues: CASKFGVGSLLKDTQYF. The CDR3 coding sequence is TGCGCCAGCAAATTTGGGGTGGGAAGCCTCCTTAAAGATACGCAGTATTTT. V gene TRBV5-1 combines with J gene TRBJ2-3; D gene ambiguous. Per the germline V gene, CDR1 is SGHRS and CDR2 is YFSETQ. Deletions cut 6 bases from V and 5 bases from J, with 25 bases between. This CDR3 comprises 17 residues. The whole variable domain, filled in from reference TRBV5-1 and TRBJ2-3, reads KAGVTQTPRYLIKTRGQQVTLSCSPISGHRSVSWYQQTPGQGLQFLFEYFSETQRNKGNFPGRFSGRQFSNSRSEMNVSTLELGDSALYLCASKFGVGSLLKDTQYFGPGTRLTVL.

The chain is built from TRBV18 and TRBJ1-1; 9 bases align to TRBD1. Germline V gene sequence: CDR1 KGHSH, CDR2 LQKENI. This CDR3 comprises 16 residues. After removal of 6 bases from V and 5 bases from J, the junction contained 13 bases not matched to a gene. DNA of the CDR3: TGTGCCAGCTCCCCAATTGGGACAGGGTTGGGGACTGAAGCTTTCTTT. This codes for CASSPIGTGLGTEAFF.

The chain employs TRBV6-1 and TRBJ2-5; weak D call: TRBD1 (6 bases). V gave up 6 bases and J gave up 4 bases, with 9 bases separating them. The V gene's germline CDR1 is MNHNS and CDR2 SASEGT. This CDR3 has 12 amino acids. In DNA, the CDR3 is TGTGCCAGCAGCCAGACAGGAGAGACCCAGTACTTC. As protein: CASSQTGETQYF.

The genes are TRBV30 and TRBJ1-2, with D possibly TRBD1 on 5 matching bases. Germline V gives CDR1 GTSNPN, CDR2 SVGIG (reference sequence). CDR3 length equals 15 residues. V was shortened by 0 bases and J by 4 bases, with 15 bases between the two germline ends. This chain's CDR3 is CAWSVPPDSIYGYTF. The CDR3 nucleotides are TGTGCCTGGAGTGTACCCCCCGACAGTATCTATGGCTACACCTTC.

The V and J genes are TRBV5-1 and TRBJ1-6; 8 bases agree with TRBD1. Germline values: CDR1 SGHRS, CDR2 YFSETQ. The CDR3 loop spans 15 amino acids. V was pared by 3 bases and J by 7 bases, with 6 bases of the junction left unmatched. The CDR3 spells CASSYQDRANSPLHF. For the CDR3, the DNA is TGCGCCAGCAGCTACCAGGACAGGGCCAATTCACCCCTCCACTTT. Using reference TRBV5-1 and TRBJ1-6 for the parts outside the CDR3, the full variable domain is KAGVTQTPRYLIKTRGQQVTLSCSPISGHRSVSWYQQTPGQGLQFLFEYFSETQRNKGNFPGRFSGRQFSNSRSEMNVSTLELGDSALYLCASSYQDRANSPLHFGNGTRLTVT.

The chain uses TRBV9 and TRBJ2-1; D may match TRBD1 or TRBD2 (5 bases each). The V gene lost 3 bases and the J gene lost 15 bases, with 10 bases spanning the gap. There are 10 residues in the CDR3. The germline gives CDR1 SGDLS, CDR2 YYNGEE. The CDR3 DNA reads as TGTGCCAGCAGCGGGGGGTCTCTGTTCTTC. Encoded protein: CASSGGSLFF.

The rearrangement joins TRBV11-2 to TRBJ1-1; the D is unclear. Germline values: CDR1 SGHAT, CDR2 FQNNGV. With 4 bases removed from V and 8 bases from J, the gap between germline ends came to 14 bases. This CDR3 is 13 amino acids long. The CDR3 reads CASSSGGLFEAFF. The DNA of the CDR3 is TGTGCCAGCAGCTCTGGCGGGCTCTTCGAAGCTTTCTTT.

The chain couples TRBV27 to TRBJ2-7; TRBD2 agrees at 7 bases. With 2 bases clipped from V and 0 bases from J, the junction kept 4 bases outside the gene matches. The CDR3 length is 15 residues. Germline CDR1 and CDR2: MNHEY and SMNVEV (reference sequence). The CDR3 sequence is CASSLAASGSYEQYF. CDR3 DNA: TGTGCCAGCAGTTTAGCGGCTAGCGGCTCCTACGAGCAGTACTTC.

This clone has just a few counts. The rearrangement links TRBV7-3 to TRBJ2-1; a weak D match, TRBD1 (7 bases). V lost 5 bases and J 12 bases, leaving 23 bases between the germline ends. The CDR3 consists of 15 residues. Germline V gene data show CDR1 as SGHTA and CDR2 as FQGTGA. The CDR3 here is CASSPRGQGGYGQFF. The CDR3 nucleotides read TGTGCCAGCAGCCCCAGAGGGCAGGGGGGCTATGGGCAGTTCTTC.

Details on this clone: One end of the junction varies from germline; a read error may be responsible. The chain joins TRBV20-1 to TRBJ1-2; D remains unclear. Germline lookup yields CDR1 DFQATT and CDR2 SNEGSKA (reference sequence). The CDR3 length is 8 residues. For the CDR3, the DNA is TGCAGTGCTACCCCCAAGGACTTC. Translated, it gives CSATPKDF.

CDR3 amino acids: CASSSGPGDTGELFF. CDR3 nucleotides: TGTGCCAGTAGTTCGGGCCCCGGGGACACCGGGGAGCTGTTTTTT. The rearrangement uses TRBV19 and TRBJ2-2; D might be TRBD2 (5 bases). Trimming shortened V by 5 bases and J by 3 bases, and 13 bases separated the two germline ends. The germline V gene encodes CDR1 LNHDA and CDR2 SQIVND (reference sequence). The CDR3 runs 15 residues.

This clone appeared a few times. The rearrangement uses TRBV5-1 and TRBJ1-2; 7 positions agree with TRBD1. This CDR3 has 13 residues. V shed 5 bases and J 3 bases; nucleotides not matched to a gene: 4. Germline assignment: CDR1 SGHRS and CDR2 YFSETQ. This chain's CDR3 is CASSTGDDYGYTF. Here the CDR3 DNA reads TGCGCCAGCAGTACAGGGGACGACTATGGCTACACCTTC. The complete variable domain, with remaining parts taken from reference TRBV5-1 and TRBJ1-2, reads KAGVTQTPRYLIKTRGQQVTLSCSPISGHRSVSWYQQTPGQGLQFLFEYFSETQRNKGNFPGRFSGRQFSNSRSEMNVSTLELGDSALYLCASSTGDDYGYTFGSGTRLTVV.